This TCR beta chain was sequenced during a study of T cell repertoires in cytomegalovirus infection. Study background: Carrying CMV and the relevant HLA type showed in public TCR beta signatures.

Study-level points and caveats: The response measured ex vivo was dominated by TCR beta clonotypes (HLA-C-restricted and CMV-specific).

TCRdb analysed the reads with MiXCR anew, one entry per CDR3 protein. The sample includes about 450,000 distinct CDR3 sequences, 31% of them seen just once. On this clonotype itself: The antigen remains unidentified.

This CDR3 has 15 amino acids. V dropped 1 base and J dropped 4; count of bases not matched to a gene: 6. The receptor's source is a human donor in good health (CMV status not recorded). Some clones in this sample may be carry-over from other donors' samples. The rearrangement joins TRBV12-3 or TRBV12-4 to TRBJ1-1; 7 bases are shared with TRBD1. Input material: PBMCs. For the CDR3, the DNA is TGTGCCAGCAGTTTAGAGACAGGGAGGAGCACTGAAGCTTTCTTT. It encodes CASSLETGRSTEAFF.